The 4 T cell receptor beta chains below come from one sample, sequenced in a study of T cell repertoires in cytomegalovirus infection. MiXCR, run by TCRdb on the reads, gives a single entry per CDR3 protein. This table holds some 940,000 distinct CDR3 sequences, under 40% found once. Antigen specificity for these receptors is unknown. Specimen: cultured CD8+ T cells from PBMCs, collected from culture after CMV antigen stimulation. Source of these receptors: a human donor in good health (CMV status not recorded). Some clones in this sample may be carry-over from other donors' samples.

This chain joins TRBV2 and TRBJ2-1; 7 nucleotides line up with TRBD2. CDR3 length equals 15 residues. Trimming removed 7 bases from V and 12 bases from J; junction bases left unmatched: 18. Germline lookup yields CDR1 SNHLY and CDR2 FYNNEI. Written as DNA, the CDR3 is TGTGCCAGCACACAAGGGCCACGGGGGGTTCTTGGGCAGTTCTTC. Amino acid sequence: CASTQGPRGVLGQFF.

The rearrangement joins TRBV6-5 to TRBJ1-2, with D unclear. The V gene's germline CDR1 is MNHEY and CDR2 SVGAGI. This CDR3 contains 13 residues. Trimming shortened V by 6 bases and J by 4 bases, and 12 bases separated the two germline ends. The CDR3 nucleotides read TGTGCCAGCAGCCCCACAGCTTTCTATGGCTACACCTTC. Protein sequence: CASSPTAFYGYTF.

The CDR3 sequence: CASTPLSDRQETQYF. Written as DNA, the CDR3 is TGTGCCAGCACTCCCTTATCCGACAGACAAGAGACCCAGTACTTC. J is TRBJ2-5 and V is TRBV28; D perhaps matches TRBD1 (5 bases). Trimming took off 7 bases at V and 2 bases at J, with 17 bases between the two ends. The CDR3 runs 15 residues. In germline, CDR1 is MDHEN, CDR2 SYDVKM.

This clonotype was recorded many times. This chain joins TRBV7-9 and TRBJ1-1; TRBD1 agrees at 9 bases. The CDR3 sequence is 13 residues long. CDR1 is SEHNR and CDR2 is FQNEAQ in the germline V gene (reference sequence). V gave up 8 bases and J gave up 4 bases; unmatched junction bases: 5. CDR3 DNA sequence: TGTGCCAGCCAAACAGGGGGCCCCACTGAAGCTTTCTTT. Amino acids: CASQTGGPTEAFF.